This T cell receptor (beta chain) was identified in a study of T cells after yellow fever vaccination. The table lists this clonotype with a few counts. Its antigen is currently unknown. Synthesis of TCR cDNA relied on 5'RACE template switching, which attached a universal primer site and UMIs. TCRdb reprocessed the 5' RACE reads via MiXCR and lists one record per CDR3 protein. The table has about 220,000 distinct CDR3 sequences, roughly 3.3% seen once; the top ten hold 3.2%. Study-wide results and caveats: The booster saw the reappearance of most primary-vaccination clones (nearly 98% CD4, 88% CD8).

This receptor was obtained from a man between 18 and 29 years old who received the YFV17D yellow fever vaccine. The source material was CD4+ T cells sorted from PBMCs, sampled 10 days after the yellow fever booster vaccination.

Written as DNA, the CDR3 is TGTGCCAGCAGTTACCCGCAAGGACGGGGGGAGACCCAGTACTTC. Its protein product is CASSYPQGRGETQYF. The chain couples TRBV6-2 or TRBV6-3 to TRBJ2-5, with D maybe TRBD2 (6 bases). Between the trimmed V and J ends, which lost 2 bases and 5 bases, there was a span of 15 bases. Germline loops: CDR1 MNHEY, CDR2 SVGEGT. CDR3 length equals 15 residues.